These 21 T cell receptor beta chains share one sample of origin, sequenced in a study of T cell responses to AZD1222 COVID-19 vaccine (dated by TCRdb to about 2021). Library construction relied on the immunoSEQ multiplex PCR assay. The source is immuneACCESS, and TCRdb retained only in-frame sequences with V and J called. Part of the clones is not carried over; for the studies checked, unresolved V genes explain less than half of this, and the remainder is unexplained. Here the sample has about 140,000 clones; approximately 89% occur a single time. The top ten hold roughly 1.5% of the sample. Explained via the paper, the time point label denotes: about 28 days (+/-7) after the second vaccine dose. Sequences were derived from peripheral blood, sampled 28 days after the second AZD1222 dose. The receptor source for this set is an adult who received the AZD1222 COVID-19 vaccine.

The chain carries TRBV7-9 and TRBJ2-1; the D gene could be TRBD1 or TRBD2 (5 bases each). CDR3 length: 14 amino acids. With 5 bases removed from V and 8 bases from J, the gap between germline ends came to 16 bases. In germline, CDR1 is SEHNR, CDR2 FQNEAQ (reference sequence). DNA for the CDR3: TGTGCCAGCAGCGTGGGGGATCAGTTCCATGAGCAGTTCTTC. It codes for CASSVGDQFHEQFF.

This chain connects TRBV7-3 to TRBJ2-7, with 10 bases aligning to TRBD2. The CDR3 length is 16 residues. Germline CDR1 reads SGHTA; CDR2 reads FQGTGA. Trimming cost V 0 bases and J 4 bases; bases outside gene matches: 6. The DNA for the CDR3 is TGTGCCAGCAGCTTAACGGTCGCTAGCGGGGGTTACGAGCAGTACTTC. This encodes CASSLTVASGGYEQYF.

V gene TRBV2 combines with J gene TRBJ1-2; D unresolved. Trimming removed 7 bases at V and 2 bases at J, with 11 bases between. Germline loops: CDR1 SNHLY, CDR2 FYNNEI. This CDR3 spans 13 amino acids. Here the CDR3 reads CASKITLNYGYTF. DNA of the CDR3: TGTGCCAGCAAGATTACCCTGAACTATGGCTACACCTTC. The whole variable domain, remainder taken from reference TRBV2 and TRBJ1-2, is EPEVTQTPSHQVTQMGQEVILRCVPISNHLYFYWYRQILGQKVEFLVSFYNNEISEKSEIFDDQFSVERPDGSNFTLKIRSTKLEDSAMYFCASKITLNYGYTFGSGTRLTVV.

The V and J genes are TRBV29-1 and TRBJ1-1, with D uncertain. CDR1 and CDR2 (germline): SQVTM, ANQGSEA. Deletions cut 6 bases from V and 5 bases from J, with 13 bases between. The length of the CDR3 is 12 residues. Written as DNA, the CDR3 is TGCAGCGTACCCGACGGAGGGACTGAAGCTTTCTTT. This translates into CSVPDGGTEAFF. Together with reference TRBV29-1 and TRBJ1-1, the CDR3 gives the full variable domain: SAVISQKPSRDICQRGTSLTIQCQVDSQVTMMFWYRQQPGQSLTLIATANQGSEATYESGFVIDKFPISRPNLTFSTLTVSNMSPEDSSIYLCSVPDGGTEAFFGQGTRLTVV.

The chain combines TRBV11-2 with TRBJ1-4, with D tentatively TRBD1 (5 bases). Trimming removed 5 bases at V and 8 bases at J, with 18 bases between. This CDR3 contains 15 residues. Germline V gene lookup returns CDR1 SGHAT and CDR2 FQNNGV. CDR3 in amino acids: CASSLRGDLVEKLFF. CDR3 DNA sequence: TGTGCCAGCAGCCTGCGGGGGGACTTGGTGGAAAAACTGTTTTTT.

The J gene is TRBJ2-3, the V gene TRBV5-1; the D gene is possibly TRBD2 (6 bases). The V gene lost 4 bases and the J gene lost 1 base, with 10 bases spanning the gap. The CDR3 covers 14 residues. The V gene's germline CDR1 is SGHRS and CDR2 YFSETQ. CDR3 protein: CASSPSSGTDTQYF. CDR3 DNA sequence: TGCGCCAGCAGCCCATCTAGCGGCACAGATACGCAGTATTTT.

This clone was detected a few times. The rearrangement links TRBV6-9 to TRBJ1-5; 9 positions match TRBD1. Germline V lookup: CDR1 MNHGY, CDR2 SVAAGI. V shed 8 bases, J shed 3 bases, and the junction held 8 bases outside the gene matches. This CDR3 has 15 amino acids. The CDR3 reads CASPRDRDYNQPQHF. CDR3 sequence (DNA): TGTGCCAGCCCCCGGGACAGGGACTACAATCAGCCCCAGCATTTT.

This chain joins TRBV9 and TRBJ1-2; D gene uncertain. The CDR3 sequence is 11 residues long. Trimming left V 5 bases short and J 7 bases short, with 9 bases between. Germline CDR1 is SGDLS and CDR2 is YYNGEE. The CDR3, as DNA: TGTGCCAGCAGTAGGGAGGGTGGCTACACCTTC. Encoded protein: CASSREGGYTF. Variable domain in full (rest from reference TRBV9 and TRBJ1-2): DSGVTQTPKHLITATGQRVTLRCSPRSGDLSVYWYQQSLDQGLQFLIQYYNGEERAKGNILERFSAQQFPDLHSELNLSSLELGDSALYFCASSREGGYTFGSGTRLTVV.

The DNA of the CDR3 is TGTGCCAGTAGGATCGGAAACACCATATATTTT. It encodes CASRIGNTIYF. V gene TRBV19 combines with J gene TRBJ1-3; the D is unclear. This CDR3 spans 11 amino acids. Germline loops: CDR1 LNHDA, CDR2 SQIVND (reference sequence). Deletions cut 6 bases from V and 4 bases from J, with 4 bases between. The complete variable domain, with remaining parts taken from reference TRBV19 and TRBJ1-3, reads DGGITQSPKYLFRKEGQNVTLSCEQNLNHDAMYWYRQDPGQGLRLIYYSQIVNDFQKGDIAEGYSVSREKKESFPLTVTSAQKNPTAFYLCASRIGNTIYFGEGSWLTVV.

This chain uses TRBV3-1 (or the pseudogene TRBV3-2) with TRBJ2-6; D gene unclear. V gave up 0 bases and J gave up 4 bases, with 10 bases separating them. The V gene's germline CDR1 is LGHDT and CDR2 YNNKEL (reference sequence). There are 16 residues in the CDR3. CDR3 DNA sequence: TGTGCCAGCAGCCAAGATCCTCGGGCCGGGGCCAACGTCCTGACTTTC. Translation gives CASSQDPRAGANVLTF.

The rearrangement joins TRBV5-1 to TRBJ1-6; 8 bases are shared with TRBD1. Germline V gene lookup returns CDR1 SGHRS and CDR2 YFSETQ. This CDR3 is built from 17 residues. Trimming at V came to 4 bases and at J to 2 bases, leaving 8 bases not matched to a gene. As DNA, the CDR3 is TGCGCCAGCAGCCCTACCCCGACAGGGGCCTATAATTCACCCCTCCACTTT. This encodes CASSPTPTGAYNSPLHF.

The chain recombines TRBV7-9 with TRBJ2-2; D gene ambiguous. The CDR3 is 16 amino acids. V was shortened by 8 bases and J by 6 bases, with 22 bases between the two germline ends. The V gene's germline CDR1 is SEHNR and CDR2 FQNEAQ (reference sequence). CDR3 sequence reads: CASRRVVGIRPGELFF. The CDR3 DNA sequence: TGTGCCAGCCGGCGTGTGGTGGGGATCAGGCCCGGGGAGCTGTTTTTT.

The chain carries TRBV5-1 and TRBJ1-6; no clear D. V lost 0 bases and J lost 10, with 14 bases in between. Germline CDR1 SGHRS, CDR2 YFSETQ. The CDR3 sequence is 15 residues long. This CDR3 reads CASSLEALLGSPLHF. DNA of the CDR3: TGCGCCAGCAGCTTGGAAGCCCTCCTCGGGTCACCCCTCCACTTT. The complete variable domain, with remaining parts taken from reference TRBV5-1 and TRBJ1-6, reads KAGVTQTPRYLIKTRGQQVTLSCSPISGHRSVSWYQQTPGQGLQFLFEYFSETQRNKGNFPGRFSGRQFSNSRSEMNVSTLELGDSALYLCASSLEALLGSPLHFGNGTRLTVT.

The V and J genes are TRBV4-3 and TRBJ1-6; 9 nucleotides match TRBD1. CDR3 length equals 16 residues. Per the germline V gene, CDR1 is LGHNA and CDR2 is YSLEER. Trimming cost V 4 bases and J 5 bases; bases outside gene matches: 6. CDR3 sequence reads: CASSRTGGADNSPLHF. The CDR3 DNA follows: TGCGCCAGCAGCCGCACAGGGGGCGCGGATAATTCACCCCTCCACTTT.

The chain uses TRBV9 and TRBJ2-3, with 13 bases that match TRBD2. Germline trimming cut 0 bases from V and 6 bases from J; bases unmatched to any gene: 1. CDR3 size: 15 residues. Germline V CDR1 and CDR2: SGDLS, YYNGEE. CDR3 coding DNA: TGTGCCAGCAGCGTAGAACTAGCGGGAGGGGATACGCAGTATTTT. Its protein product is CASSVELAGGDTQYF. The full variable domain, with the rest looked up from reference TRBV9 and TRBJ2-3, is DSGVTQTPKHLITATGQRVTLRCSPRSGDLSVYWYQQSLDQGLQFLIQYYNGEERAKGNILERFSAQQFPDLHSELNLSSLELGDSALYFCASSVELAGGDTQYFGPGTRLTVL.

Here the CDR3 reads CAWTENNYGYTF. CDR3 coding DNA: TGTGCCTGGACAGAAAATAACTATGGCTACACCTTC. The rearrangement uses TRBV30 and TRBJ1-2; no clear D gene. V lost 4 bases to trimming and J lost 1 base, with 7 bases between them. Looked up from germline, CDR1 is GTSNPN and CDR2 is SVGIG (reference sequence). The CDR3 runs to 12 residues. Filled out from reference TRBV30 and TRBJ1-2, the complete variable domain reads SQTIHQWPATLVQPVGSPLSLECTVEGTSNPNLYWYRQAAGRGLQLLFYSVGIGQISSEVPQNLSASRPQDRQFILSSKKLLLSDSGFYLCAWTENNYGYTFGSGTRLTVV.

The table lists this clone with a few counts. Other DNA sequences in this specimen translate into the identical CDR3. DNA for the CDR3: TGTGCCAGCAGCCTCCCGGGGGCGGAGACCCAGTACTTC. Translation gives CASSLPGAETQYF. This chain connects TRBV13 to TRBJ2-5; tentatively, D is TRBD1 or TRBD2 (6 bases each). The germline V gene has CDR1 PRHDT and CDR2 FYEKMQ (reference sequence). V was clipped by 5 bases and J by 5 bases, with 12 bases between them. CDR3 length: 13 residues.

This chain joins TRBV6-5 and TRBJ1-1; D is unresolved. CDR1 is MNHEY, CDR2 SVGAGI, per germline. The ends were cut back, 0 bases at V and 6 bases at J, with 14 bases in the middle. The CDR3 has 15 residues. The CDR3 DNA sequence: TGTGCCAGCAGTTACTCTTCTTATAGACACTCTGAAGCTTTCTTT. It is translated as CASSYSSYRHSEAFF.

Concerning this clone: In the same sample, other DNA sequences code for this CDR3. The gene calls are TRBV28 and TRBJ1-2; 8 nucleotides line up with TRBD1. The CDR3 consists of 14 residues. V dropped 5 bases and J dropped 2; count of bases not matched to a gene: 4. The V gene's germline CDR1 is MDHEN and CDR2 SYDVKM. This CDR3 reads CASSPGQGNYGYTF. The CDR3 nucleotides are TGTGCCAGCAGTCCCGGACAGGGAAACTATGGCTACACCTTC.

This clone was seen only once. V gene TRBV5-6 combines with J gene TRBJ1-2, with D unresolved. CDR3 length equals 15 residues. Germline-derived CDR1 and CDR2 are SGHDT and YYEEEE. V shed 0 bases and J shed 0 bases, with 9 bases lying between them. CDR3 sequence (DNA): TGTGCCAGCAGCTTGGTGTCCAGATCTAACTATGGCTACACCTTC. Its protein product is CASSLVSRSNYGYTF.

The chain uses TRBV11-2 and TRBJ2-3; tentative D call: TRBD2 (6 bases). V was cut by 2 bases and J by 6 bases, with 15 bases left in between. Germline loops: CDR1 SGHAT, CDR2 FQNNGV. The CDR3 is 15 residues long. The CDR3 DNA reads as TGTGCCAGCAGCTTAATGGGGGGTGGGGACGATACGCAGTATTTT. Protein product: CASSLMGGGDDTQYF.